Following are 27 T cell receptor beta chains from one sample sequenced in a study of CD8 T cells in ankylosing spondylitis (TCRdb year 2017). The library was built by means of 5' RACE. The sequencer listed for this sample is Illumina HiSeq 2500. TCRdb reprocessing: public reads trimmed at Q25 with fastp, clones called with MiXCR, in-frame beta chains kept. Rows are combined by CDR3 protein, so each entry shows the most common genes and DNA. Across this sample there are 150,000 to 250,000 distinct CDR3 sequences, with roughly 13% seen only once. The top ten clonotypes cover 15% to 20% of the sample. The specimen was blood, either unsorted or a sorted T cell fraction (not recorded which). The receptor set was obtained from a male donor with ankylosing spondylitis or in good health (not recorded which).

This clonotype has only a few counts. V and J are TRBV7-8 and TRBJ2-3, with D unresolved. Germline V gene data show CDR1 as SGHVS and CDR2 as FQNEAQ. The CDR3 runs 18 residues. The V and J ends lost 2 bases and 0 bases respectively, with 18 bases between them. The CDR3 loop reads CASSLPVKAEASTDTQYF. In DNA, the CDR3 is TGTGCCAGCAGCTTACCTGTTAAAGCAGAGGCTAGCACAGATACGCAGTATTTT.

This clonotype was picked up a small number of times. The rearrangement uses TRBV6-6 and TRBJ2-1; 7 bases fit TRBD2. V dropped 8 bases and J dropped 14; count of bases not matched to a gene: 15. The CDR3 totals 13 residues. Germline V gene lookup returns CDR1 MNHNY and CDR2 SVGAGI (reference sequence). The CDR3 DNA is TGTGCCAGCCTCCCCCCTAGCGGTCAGGGAAAGTTCTTC. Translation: CASLPPSGQGKFF.

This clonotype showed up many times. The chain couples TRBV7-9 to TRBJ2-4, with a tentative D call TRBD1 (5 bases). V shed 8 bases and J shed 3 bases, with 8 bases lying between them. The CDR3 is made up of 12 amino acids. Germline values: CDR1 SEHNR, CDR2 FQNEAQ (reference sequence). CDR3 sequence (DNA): TGTGCCAGCCAGGGTAGCAAAAACATTCAGTACTTC. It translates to CASQGSKNIQYF.

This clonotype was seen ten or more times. CDR3 loop: CSARVGGILDNEQFF. Written as DNA, the CDR3 is TGCAGTGCTAGAGTGGGGGGGATTCTCGACAATGAGCAGTTCTTC. The rearrangement links TRBV20-1 to TRBJ2-1; 7 nucleotides line up with TRBD2. The CDR3 spans 15 residues. J gave up 5 bases and V 1 base, and 8 bases lay outside the gene matches. The germline V gene has CDR1 DFQATT and CDR2 SNEGSKA (reference sequence).

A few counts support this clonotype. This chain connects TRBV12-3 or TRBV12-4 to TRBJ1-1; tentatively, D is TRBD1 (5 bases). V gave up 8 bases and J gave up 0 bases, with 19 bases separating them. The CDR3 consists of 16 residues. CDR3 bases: TGTGCCAGCCGGGGACCCTCGGGTCTAATGAACACTGAAGCTTTCTTT. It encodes CASRGPSGLMNTEAFF.

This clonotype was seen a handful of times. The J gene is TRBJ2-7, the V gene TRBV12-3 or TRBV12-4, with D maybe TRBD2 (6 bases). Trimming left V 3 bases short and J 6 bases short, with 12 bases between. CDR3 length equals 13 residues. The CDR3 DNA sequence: TGTGCCAGCAGTTTCGGGAGCATAACCGAGCAGTACTTC. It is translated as CASSFGSITEQYF.

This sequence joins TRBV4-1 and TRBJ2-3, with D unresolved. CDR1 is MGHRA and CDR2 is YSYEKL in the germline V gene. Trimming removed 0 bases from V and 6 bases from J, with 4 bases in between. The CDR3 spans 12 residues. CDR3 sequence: CASSQEADTQYF. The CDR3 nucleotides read TGCGCCAGCAGCCAAGAAGCGGATACGCAGTATTTT.

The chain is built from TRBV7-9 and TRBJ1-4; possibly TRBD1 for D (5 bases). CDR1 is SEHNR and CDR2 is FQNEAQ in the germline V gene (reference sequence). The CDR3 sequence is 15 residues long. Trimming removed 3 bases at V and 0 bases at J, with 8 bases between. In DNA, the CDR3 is TGTGCCAGCAGCTTGGGGCCCTCAACTAATGAAAAACTGTTTTTT. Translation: CASSLGPSTNEKLFF.

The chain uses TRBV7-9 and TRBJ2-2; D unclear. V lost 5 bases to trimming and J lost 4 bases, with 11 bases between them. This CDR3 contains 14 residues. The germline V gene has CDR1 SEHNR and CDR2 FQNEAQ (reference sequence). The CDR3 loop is CASSPIMGTGELFF. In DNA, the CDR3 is TGTGCCAGCAGCCCCATAATGGGCACCGGGGAGCTGTTTTTT.

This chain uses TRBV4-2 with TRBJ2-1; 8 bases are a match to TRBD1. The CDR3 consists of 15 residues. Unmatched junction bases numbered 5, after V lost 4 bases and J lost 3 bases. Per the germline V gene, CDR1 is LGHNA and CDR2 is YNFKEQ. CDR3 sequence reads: CASSRDRTLYNEQFF. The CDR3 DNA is TGTGCCAGCAGCCGGGACAGGACCCTCTACAATGAGCAGTTCTTC.

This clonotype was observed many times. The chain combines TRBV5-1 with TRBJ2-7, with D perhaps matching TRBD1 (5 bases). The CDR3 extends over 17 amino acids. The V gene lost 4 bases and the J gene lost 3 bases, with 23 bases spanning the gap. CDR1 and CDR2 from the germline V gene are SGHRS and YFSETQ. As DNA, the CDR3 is TGCGCCAGCAGCGGCTCAGGGTTAAGATCGACCCGCTACGAGCAGTACTTC. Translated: CASSGSGLRSTRYEQYF.

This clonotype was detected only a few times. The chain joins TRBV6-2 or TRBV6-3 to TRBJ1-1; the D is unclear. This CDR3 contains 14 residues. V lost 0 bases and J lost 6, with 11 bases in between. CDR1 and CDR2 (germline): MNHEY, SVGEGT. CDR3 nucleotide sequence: TGTGCCAGCAGTTACTCGAGGGCCTATGCTGAAGCTTTCTTT. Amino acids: CASSYSRAYAEAFF.

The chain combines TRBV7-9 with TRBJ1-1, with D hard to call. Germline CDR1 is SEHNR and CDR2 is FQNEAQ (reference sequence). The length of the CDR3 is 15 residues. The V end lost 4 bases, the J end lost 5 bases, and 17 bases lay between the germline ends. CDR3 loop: CASSSAGQVETEAFF. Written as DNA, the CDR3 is TGTGCCAGCAGCTCCGCGGGTCAGGTGGAAACTGAAGCTTTCTTT.

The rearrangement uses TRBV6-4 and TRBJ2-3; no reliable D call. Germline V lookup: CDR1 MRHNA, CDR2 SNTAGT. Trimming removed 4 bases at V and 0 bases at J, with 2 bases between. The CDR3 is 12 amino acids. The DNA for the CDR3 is TGTGCCAGCAGTGCTAGCACAGATACGCAGTATTTT. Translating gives CASSASTDTQYF.

CDR3 nucleotide sequence: TGCAGTGCTAGAGTGGGACCGAGCTCCTATAATTCACCCCTCCACTTT. This gives the protein CSARVGPSSYNSPLHF. This chain connects TRBV20-1 to TRBJ1-6, with D possibly matching TRBD1 (5 bases). In germline, CDR1 is DFQATT, CDR2 SNEGSKA (reference sequence). CDR3 length: 16 amino acids. Between the trimmed V and J ends, which lost 1 base and 0 bases, there was a span of 10 bases.

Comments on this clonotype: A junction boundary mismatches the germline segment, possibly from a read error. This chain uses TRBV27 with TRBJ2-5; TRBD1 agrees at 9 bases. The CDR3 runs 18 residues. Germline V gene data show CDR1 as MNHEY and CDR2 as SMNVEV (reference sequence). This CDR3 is CASSLSGQGTNRQGTQYF. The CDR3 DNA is TGTGCCAGCAGTTTATCGGGACAGGGAACGAACCGCCAAGGGACCCAGTACTTC.

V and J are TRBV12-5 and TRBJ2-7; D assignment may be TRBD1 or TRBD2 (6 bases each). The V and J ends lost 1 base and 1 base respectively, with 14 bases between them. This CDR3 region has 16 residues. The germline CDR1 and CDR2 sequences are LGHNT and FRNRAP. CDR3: CASGLGEDRISYEQYF. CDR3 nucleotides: TGTGCTAGTGGTTTGGGGGAGGACAGAATATCCTACGAGCAGTACTTC.

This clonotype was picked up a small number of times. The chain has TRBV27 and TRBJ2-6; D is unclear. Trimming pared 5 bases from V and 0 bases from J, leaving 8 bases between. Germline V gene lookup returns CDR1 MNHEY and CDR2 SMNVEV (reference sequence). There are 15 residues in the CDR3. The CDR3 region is CASSITLSGANVLTF. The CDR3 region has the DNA TGTGCCAGCAGTATCACCCTCTCTGGGGCCAACGTCCTGACTTTC.

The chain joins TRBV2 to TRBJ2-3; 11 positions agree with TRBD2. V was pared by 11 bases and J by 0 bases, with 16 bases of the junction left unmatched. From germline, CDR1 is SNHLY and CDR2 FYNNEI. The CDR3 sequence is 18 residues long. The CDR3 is CACCLRGGLAASTDTQYF. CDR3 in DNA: TGTGCCTGCTGTTTAAGAGGGGGACTAGCGGCTAGCACAGATACGCAGTATTTT.

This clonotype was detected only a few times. This CDR3 reads CASSRPRQGSGGELFF. In DNA form, the CDR3 reads TGTGCCAGCAGCAGGCCCCGACAGGGTTCGGGCGGGGAGCTGTTTTTT. This rearrangement joins TRBV11-2 to TRBJ2-2, with 7 bases matching TRBD1. Germline CDR1 SGHAT, CDR2 FQNNGV. The CDR3 sequence is 16 residues long. V shed 5 bases, J shed 7 bases, and the junction held 13 bases outside the gene matches.

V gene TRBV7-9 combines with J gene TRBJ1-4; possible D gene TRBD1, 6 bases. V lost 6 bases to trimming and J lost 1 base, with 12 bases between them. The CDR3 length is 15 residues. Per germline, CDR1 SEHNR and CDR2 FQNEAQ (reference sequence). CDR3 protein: CASSPDRRTNEKLFF. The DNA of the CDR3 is TGTGCCAGCAGTCCGGACAGAAGAACTAATGAAAAACTGTTTTTT.

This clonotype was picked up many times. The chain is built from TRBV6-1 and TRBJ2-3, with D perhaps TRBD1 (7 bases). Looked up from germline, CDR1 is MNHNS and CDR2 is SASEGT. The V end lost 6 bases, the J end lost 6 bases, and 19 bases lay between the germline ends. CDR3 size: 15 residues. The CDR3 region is CASRTGQGGLDTQYF. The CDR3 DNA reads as TGTGCCAGCAGAACCGGGCAGGGGGGTCTTGATACGCAGTATTTT.

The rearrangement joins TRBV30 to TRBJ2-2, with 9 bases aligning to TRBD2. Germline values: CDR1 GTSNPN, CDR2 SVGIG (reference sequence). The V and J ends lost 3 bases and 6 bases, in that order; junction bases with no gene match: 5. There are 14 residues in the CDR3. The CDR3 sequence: CAWSVGLAAGELFF. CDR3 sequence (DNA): TGTGCCTGGAGCGTGGGACTAGCCGCCGGGGAGCTGTTTTTT.

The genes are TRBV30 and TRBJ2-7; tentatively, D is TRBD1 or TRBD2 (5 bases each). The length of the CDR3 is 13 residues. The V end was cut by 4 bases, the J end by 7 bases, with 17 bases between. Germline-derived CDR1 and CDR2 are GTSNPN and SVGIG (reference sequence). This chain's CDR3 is CAWNPGPFGEQYF. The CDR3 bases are TGTGCCTGGAATCCGGGACCCTTTGGGGAGCAGTACTTC.

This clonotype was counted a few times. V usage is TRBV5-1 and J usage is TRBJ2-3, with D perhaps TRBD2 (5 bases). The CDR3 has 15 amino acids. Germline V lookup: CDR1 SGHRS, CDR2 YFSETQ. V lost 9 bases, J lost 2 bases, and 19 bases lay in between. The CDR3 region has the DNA TGCGCCACCCCTGGGGTCAGCGGTCCCACAGATACGCAGTATTTT. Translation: CATPGVSGPTDTQYF.

The DNA for the CDR3 is TGTGCCAGCAGTGCTACTAGCGTCAACGAGCAGTACTTC. Residues: CASSATSVNEQYF. The V and J genes are TRBV6-1 and TRBJ2-7; 7 nucleotides line up with TRBD2. The CDR3 runs to 13 residues. Germline V gene lookup returns CDR1 MNHNS and CDR2 SASEGT. V was pared by 4 bases and J by 5 bases, with 5 bases of the junction left unmatched.

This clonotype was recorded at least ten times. The CDR3 reads CASSFPGLATNNEQFF. CDR3 nucleotide sequence: TGTGCCAGCAGCTTCCCGGGACTAGCGACGAACAATGAGCAGTTCTTC. The chain carries TRBV11-2 and TRBJ2-1; 10 bases fit TRBD2. The CDR3 length is 16 residues. The junction had 7 bases not matched to a gene; V was cut back by 3 bases and J by 5 bases. From germline, CDR1 is SGHAT and CDR2 FQNNGV.